This T cell receptor (beta chain) was captured by sequencing in a study of T cell responses to AZD1222 COVID-19 vaccine. General study points: Reportedly, nearly half the spike-specific TCRs target unmutated variant regions.

This clone showed up just once. The antigen is undetermined. Germline loops: CDR1 MNHEY, CDR2 SVGEGT. The CDR3 runs 13 residues. Trimming pared 3 bases from V and 6 bases from J, leaving 8 bases between. The protocol was immunoSEQ multiplex PCR, while the TCRdb copy is restricted to in-frame clones and leaves out a portion. The repertoire has roughly 260,000 clones, over 85% of them found once; the top ten carry around 0.58%. This clonotype originated in an adult in good health. The rearrangement links TRBV6-2 or TRBV6-3 to TRBJ2-2; D ambiguous. Material: peripheral blood, obtained on day 0 of AZD1222 vaccination. CDR3 DNA: TGTGCCAGCAGTTATATTCCGTCCGGGGAGCTGTTTTTT. Its translation: CASSYIPSGELFF.